The 2 T cell receptor beta chains in this list originate from one sample, sequenced in a study of T-cell memory formation after mild COVID-19. TCRdb re-called the 5' RACE reads through MiXCR, storing one row per CDR3 protein. The repertoire has fewer than 140,000 distinct CDR3 sequences, approximately 17% of them found once; the top ten carry 25% to 35%. Sequencing input: PBMCs or a T cell subset sorted from them (not recorded which). The source is an adult woman who had mild COVID-19 (a few samples of this study predate the infection). Cell type and time point are not known.

This chain joins TRBV4-3 and TRBJ2-4; the D gene could be TRBD1 or TRBD2 (7 bases each). Germline values: CDR1 LGHNA, CDR2 YSLEER. Trimming left V 0 bases short and J 6 bases short, with 18 bases between. The CDR3 runs 17 residues. The CDR3 DNA follows: TGCGCCAGCAGCCAAGATGTGATACAGGGGAGGGGAAACATTCAGTACTTC. It is translated as CASSQDVIQGRGNIQYF.

V is TRBV13 and J is TRBJ2-5, with D possibly being TRBD1 or TRBD2 (6 bases each). The CDR3 is 14 residues long. Germline assignment: CDR1 PRHDT and CDR2 FYEKMQ (reference sequence). V dropped 3 bases and J dropped 3 bases, with 11 bases sitting between them. In nucleotides, the CDR3 is TGTGCCAGCAGCTTGGGGGGCCGAAAAGAGACCCAGTACTTC. Protein: CASSLGGRKETQYF.